The subject of this entry is one TCR beta chain. As originally analysed: Cell counts per sample came from amplifying reference gene primers. Repertoires were generated with immunoSEQ multiplex PCR, while TCRdb's copy carries only in-frame clones and drops some. Clonal size and the V and J genes are those of that table, whereas D and trimming came from the DNA. The sample carries roughly 270,000 clones, roughly 86% recorded once. This entry comes from a study of blood T cell repertoires in COVID-19. Looking at the study overall: Collection of acute and convalescent COVID-19 samples took place in the United States, Italy and Spain.

V lost 6 bases, J lost 3 bases, and 9 bases lay in between. Germline V gives CDR1 SQVTM, CDR2 ANQGSEA. This CDR3 is 11 amino acids long. This receptor was taken from a young man with active or convalescent COVID-19. The sequenced sample consisted of peripheral blood. The chain combines TRBV29-1 with TRBJ2-7; D uncertain. CDR3 sequence reads: CSVRQLYEQYF. CDR3 sequence (DNA): TGCAGCGTAAGACAACTCTACGAGCAGTACTTC.